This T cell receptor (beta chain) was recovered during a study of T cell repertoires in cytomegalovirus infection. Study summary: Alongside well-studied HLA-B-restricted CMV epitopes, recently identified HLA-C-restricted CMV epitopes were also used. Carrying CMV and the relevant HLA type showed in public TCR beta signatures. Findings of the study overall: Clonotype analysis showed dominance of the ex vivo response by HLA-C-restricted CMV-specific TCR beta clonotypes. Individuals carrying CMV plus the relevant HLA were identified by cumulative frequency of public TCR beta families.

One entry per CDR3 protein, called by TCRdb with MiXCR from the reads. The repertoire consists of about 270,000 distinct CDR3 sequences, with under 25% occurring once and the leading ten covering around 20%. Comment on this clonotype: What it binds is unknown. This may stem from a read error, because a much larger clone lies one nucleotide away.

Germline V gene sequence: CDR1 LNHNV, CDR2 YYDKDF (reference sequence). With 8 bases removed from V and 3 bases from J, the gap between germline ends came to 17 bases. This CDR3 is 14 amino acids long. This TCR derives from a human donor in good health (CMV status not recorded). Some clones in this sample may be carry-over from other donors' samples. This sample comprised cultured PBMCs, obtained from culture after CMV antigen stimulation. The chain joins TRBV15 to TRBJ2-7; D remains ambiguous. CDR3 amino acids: CATRRDWTDYEQYF. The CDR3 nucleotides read TGTGCCACCCGCCGAGACTGGACGGACTACGAGCAGTACTTC.